This entry features one TCR beta chain sequence. What it binds is not known. This record comes from a study of CD8 T cells in ankylosing spondylitis. Regarding the study as a whole: Characteristic, it appeared, of ankylosing spondylitis blood was a TCR beta motif of roughly eight highly homologous variants. Disease-linked clones were found to be CD8+ and relatively rare in peripheral blood.

In germline, CDR1 is SEHNR, CDR2 FQNEAQ (reference sequence). The CDR3 totals 14 residues. Trimming stripped 2 bases from V and 2 bases from J, with 10 bases between. Quantitative molecular-barcoded 5'-RACE generated the TCR beta libraries. TCRdb re-called the 5' RACE reads with MiXCR, one entry per CDR3 protein. The repertoire holds 750,000 to 850,000 distinct CDR3 sequences, with approximately 12% as singletons. Source material: blood, either unsorted or a sorted T cell fraction (not recorded which). The origin of this receptor is a male donor with ankylosing spondylitis. This chain joins TRBV7-9 and TRBJ2-7, with unresolved D. The CDR3 loop is CASSLSPKPYEQYF. The DNA for the CDR3 is TGTGCCAGCAGCTTAAGCCCTAAACCCTACGAGCAGTACTTC. Complete variable domain (other parts from reference TRBV7-9 and TRBJ2-7): DTGVSQNPRHKITKRGQNVTFRCDPISEHNRLYWYRQTLGQGPEFLTYFQNEAQLEKSRLLSDRFSAERPKGSFSTLEIQRTEQGDSAMYLCASSLSPKPYEQYFGPGTRLTVT.